This TCR beta chain was captured in a study of blood T cells in healthy people across ages. At the level of the study: Template switching recovered approximately one barcoded beta molecule for every two T cells.

With a J-beta primer mix and a sample-barcoded 5' primer, a second PCR ran roughly 7 to 11 cycles. One entry per CDR3 protein, called by TCRdb with MiXCR from the 5' RACE reads. The sample carries about 1.5 million distinct CDR3 sequences, around 39% recorded once. General study results and limits: Any conclusive comparison of naive versus antigen-experienced cells was prevented by using unsorted PBMCs.

V trimming: 2 bases; J trimming: 2 bases; junction bases outside the gene matches: 5. Looked up from germline, CDR1 is MGHRA and CDR2 is YSYEKL. The CDR3 spans 16 residues. With regard to this clonotype: Antigen unknown.

The TCR originated in a woman under 30 in good health. Sequenced sample: blood. V gene TRBV4-1 combines with J gene TRBJ2-5; 10 bases line up with TRBD2. CDR3 residues: CASSQILAGKQETQYF. CDR3 nucleotides: TGCGCCAGCAGCCAAATACTAGCGGGGAAACAAGAGACCCAGTACTTC.